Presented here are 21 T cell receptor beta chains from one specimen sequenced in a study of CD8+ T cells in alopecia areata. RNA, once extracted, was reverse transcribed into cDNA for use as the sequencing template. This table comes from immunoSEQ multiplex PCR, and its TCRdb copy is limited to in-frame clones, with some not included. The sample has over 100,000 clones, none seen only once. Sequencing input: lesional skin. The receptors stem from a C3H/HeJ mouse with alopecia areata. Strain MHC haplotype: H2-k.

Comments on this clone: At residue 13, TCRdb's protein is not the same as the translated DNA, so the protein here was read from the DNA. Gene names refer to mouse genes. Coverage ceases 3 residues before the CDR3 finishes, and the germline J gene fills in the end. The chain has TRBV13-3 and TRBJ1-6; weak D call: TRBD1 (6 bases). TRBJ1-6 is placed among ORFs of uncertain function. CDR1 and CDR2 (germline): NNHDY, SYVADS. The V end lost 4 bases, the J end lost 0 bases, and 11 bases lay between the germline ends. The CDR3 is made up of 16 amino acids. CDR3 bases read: TGTGCCAGCAGTCCCCAGGGGTTTTCCTATAATTCGCCC. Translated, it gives CASSPQGFSYNSP. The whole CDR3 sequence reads CASSPQGFSYNSPLYF.

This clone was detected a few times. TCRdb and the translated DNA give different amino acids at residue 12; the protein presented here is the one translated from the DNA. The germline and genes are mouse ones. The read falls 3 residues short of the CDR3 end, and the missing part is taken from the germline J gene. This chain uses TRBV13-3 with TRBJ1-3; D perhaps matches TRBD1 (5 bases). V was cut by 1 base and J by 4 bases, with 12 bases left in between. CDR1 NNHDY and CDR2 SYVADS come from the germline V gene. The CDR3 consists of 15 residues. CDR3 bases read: TGTGCCAGCAGTGATAGAGGGGAAGGGGGAAATACG. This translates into CASSDRGEGGNT. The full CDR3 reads CASSDRGEGGNTLYF.

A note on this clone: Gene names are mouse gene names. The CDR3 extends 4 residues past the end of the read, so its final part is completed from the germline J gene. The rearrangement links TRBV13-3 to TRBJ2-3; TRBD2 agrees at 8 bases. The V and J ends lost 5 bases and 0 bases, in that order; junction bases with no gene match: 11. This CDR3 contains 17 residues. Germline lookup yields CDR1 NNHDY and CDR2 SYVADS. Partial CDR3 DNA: TGTGCCAGCAGCCTGAGACTGGGGCTTACTAGTGCAGAA. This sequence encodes CASSLRLGLTSAE. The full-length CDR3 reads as CASSLRLGLTSAETLYF.

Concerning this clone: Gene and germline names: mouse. The CDR3 bases that were read are TGTGCCAGCAGTGATACTGGGGGAAAAAGTCAAAAC. Its protein is CASSDTGGKSQN. The entire CDR3 is CASSDTGGKSQNTLYF. The rearrangement uses TRBV13-3 and TRBJ2-4; 8 positions match TRBD2. The read gets to within 4 residues of the CDR3 end, and the germline J gene fills in the rest. Germline V gives CDR1 NNHDY, CDR2 SYVADS. The CDR3 covers 16 residues. The trim removed 1 base at V and 0 bases at J, leaving 4 bases unmatched.

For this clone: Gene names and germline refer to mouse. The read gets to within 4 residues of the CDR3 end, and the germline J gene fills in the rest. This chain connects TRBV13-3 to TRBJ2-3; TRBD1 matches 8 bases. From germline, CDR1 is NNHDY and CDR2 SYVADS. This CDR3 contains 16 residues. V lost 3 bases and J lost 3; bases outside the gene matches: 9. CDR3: CASSVTGDRTAETLYF. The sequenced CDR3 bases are TGTGCCAGCAGTGTGACAGGGGACAGGACGGCAGAA.

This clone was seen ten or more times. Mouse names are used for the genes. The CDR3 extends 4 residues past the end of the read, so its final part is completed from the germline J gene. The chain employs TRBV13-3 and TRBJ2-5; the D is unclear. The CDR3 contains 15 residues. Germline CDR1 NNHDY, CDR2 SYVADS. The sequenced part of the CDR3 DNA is TGTGCCAGCAGTGATGCAGGATGGAAAGGAGAC. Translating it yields CASSDAGWKGD. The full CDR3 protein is CASSDAGWKGDTQYF.

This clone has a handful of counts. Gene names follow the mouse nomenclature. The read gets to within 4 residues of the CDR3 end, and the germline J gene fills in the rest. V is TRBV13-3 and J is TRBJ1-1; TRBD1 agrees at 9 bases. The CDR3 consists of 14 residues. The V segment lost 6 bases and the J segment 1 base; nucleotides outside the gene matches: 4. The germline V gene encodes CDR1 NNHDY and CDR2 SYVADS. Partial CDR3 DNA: TGTGCCAGCATCCGGGACAGGGTGAACACA. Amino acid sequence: CASIRDRVNT. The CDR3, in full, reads CASIRDRVNTEVFF.

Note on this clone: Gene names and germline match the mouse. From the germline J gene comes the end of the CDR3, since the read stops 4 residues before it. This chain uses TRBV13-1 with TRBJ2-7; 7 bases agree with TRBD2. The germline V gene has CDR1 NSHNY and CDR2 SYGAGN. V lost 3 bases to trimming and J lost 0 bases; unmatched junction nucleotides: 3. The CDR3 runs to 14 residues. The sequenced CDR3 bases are TGTGCCAGCAGTGCGGGGGGGGACTCCTAT. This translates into CASSAGGDSY. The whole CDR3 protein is CASSAGGDSYEQYF.

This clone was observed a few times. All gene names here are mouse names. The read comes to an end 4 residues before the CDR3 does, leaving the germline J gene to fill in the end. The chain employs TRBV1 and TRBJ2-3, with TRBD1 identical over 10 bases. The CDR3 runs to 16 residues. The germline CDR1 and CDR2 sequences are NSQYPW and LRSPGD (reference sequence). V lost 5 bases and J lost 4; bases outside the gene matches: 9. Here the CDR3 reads CTCSKLPGQGTETLYF. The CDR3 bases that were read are TGCACCTGCAGTAAACTTCCGGGACAGGGGACAGAA.

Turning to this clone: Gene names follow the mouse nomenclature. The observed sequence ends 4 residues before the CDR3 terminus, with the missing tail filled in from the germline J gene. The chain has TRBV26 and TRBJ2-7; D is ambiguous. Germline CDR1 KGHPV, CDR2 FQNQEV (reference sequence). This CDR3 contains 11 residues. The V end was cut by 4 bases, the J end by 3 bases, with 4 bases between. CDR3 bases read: TGTGCCAGCAGTCCAGGCTAT. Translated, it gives CASSPGY. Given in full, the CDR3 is CASSPGYEQYF.

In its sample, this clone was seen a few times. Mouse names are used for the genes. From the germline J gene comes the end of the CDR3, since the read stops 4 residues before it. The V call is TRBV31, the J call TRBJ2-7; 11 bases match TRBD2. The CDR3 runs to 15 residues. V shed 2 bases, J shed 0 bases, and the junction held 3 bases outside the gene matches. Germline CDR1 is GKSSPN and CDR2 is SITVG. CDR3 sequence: CAWSWTGGLSYEQYF. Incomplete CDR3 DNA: TGTGCCTGGAGTTGGACTGGGGGGCTCTCCTAT.

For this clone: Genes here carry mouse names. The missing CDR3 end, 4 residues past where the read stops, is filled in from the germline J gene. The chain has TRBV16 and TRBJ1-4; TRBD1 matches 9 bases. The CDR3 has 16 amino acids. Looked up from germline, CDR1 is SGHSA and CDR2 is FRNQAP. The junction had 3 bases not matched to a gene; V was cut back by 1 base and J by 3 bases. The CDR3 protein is CASSLGTGVPNERLFF. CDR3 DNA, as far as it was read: TGTGCAAGCAGCTTAGGGACAGGGGTTCCCAACGAA.

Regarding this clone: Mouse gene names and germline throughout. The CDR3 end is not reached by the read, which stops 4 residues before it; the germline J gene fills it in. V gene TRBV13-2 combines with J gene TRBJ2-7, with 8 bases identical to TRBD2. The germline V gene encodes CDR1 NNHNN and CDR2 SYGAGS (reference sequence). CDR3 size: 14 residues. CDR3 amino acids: CASGLLGDLYEQYF. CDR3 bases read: TGTGCCAGCGGTCTACTGGGGGATCTTTAT.

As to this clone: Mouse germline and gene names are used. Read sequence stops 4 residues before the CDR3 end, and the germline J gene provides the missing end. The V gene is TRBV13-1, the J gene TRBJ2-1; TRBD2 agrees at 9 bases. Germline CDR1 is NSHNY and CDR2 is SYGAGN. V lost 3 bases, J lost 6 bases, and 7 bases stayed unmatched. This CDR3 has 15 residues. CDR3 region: CASSGYRDWVAEQFF. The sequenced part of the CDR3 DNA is TGTGCCAGCAGTGGCTACCGGGACTGGGTTGCT.

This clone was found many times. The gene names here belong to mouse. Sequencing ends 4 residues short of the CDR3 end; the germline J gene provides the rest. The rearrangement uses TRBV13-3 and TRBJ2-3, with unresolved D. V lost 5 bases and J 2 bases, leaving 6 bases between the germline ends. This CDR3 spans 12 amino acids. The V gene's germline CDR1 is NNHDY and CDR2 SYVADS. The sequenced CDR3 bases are TGTGCCAGCAGGTCAGTTGCAGAA. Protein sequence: CASRSVAE. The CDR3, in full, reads CASRSVAETLYF.

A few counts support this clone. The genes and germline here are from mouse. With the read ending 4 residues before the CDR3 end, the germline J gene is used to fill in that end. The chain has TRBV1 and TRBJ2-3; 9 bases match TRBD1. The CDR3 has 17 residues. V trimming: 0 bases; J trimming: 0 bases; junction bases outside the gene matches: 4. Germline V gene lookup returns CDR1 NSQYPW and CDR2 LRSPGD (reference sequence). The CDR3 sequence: CTCSADRGQGSAETLYF. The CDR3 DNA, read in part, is TGCACCTGCAGTGCAGATAGGGGACAGGGAAGTGCAGAA. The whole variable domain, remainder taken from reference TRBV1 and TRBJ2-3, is VTLLEQNPRWRLVPRGQAVNLRCILKNSQYPWMSWYQQDLQKQLQWLFTLRSPGDKEVKSLPGADYLATRVTDTELRLQVANMSQGRTLYCTCSADRGQGSAETLYFGSGTRLTVL.

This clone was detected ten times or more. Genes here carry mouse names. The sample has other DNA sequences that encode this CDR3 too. The CDR3 bases that were read are TGCACCTGCAGTGCGGGGACAGGGGAGGGCTATGCT. As protein: CTCSAGTGEGYA. From start to end, the CDR3 is CTCSAGTGEGYAEQFF. The rearrangement uses TRBV1 and TRBJ2-1; 10 positions agree with TRBD1. Sequencing ends 4 residues short of the CDR3 end; the germline J gene provides the rest. Germline CDR1 NSQYPW, CDR2 LRSPGD (reference sequence). V trimming: 3 bases; J trimming: 3 bases; junction bases outside the gene matches: 5. This CDR3 is built from 16 residues.

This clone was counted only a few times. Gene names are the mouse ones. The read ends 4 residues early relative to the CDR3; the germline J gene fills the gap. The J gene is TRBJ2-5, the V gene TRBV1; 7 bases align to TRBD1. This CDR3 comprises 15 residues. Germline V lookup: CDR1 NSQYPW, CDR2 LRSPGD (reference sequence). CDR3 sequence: CTCSADQTGRDTQYF. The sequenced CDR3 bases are TGCACCTGCAGTGCAGATCAGACAGGGAGAGAC.

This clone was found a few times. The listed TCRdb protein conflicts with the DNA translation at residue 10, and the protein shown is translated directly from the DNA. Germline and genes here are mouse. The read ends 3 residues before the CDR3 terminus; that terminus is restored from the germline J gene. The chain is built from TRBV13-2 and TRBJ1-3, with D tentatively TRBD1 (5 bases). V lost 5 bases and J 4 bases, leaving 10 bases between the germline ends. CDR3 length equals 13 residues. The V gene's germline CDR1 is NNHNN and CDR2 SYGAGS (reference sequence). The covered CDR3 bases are TGTGCCAGCGGGGCAGGGTTGGGAAATACG. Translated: CASGAGLGNT. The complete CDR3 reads CASGAGLGNTLYF.

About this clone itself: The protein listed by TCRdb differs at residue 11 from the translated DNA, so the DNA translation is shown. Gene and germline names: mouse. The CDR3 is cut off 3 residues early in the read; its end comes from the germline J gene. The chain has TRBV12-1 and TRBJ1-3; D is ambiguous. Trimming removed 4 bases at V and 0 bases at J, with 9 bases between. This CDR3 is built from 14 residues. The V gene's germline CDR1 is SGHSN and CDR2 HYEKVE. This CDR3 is CASSPRHSGNTLYF. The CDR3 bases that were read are TGTGCCAGCTCCCCACGACATTCTGGAAATACG.

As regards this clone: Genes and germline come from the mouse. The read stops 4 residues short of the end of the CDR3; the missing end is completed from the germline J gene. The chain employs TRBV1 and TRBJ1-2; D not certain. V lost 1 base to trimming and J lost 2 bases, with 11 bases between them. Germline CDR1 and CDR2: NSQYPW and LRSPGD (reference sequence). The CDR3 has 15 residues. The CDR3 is CTCSAAHSLNSDYTF. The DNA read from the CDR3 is TGCACCTGCAGTGCAGCGCACAGCCTCAACTCC. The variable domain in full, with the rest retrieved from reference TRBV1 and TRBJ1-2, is VTLLEQNPRWRLVPRGQAVNLRCILKNSQYPWMSWYQQDLQKQLQWLFTLRSPGDKEVKSLPGADYLATRVTDTELRLQVANMSQGRTLYCTCSAAHSLNSDYTFGSGTRLLVI.